The rows below give T cell receptor beta chains drawn from one sample of a study of blood T cell repertoires in COVID-19. The repertoire was sequenced with immunoSEQ multiplex PCR; TCRdb's copy has only in-frame clones and lacks some. The sample holds under 350,000 clones, around 85% seen once. Sequencing was carried out using peripheral blood. These receptors were collected from a woman aged 70-85 years with acute or convalescent COVID-19. Both conserved end residues are part of each CDR3. The D gene is left open where the match is weak. Size tells how often a clone was seen (once, few, many) or the class of an expanded clone, and some rows leave it out.

j_call | v_call | d_call | clone_size | cdr3_aa | cdr3_nt
TRBJ1-4 | TRBV19 | NA | few | CASSSAYSGEKLFF | TGTGCCAGTAGTAGCGCTTACTCAGGGGAAAAACTGTTTTTT
TRBJ1-2 | TRBV5-4 | NA | NA | CASSSPNGNYGYTF | TGTGCCAGCAGCTCGCCCAACGGTAACTATGGCTACACCTTC
TRBJ1-2 | TRBV5-4 | NA | once | CASSYSGTGVIYTF | TGTGCCAGCAGTTACAGCGGGACGGGGGTAATATACACCTTC
TRBJ2-3 | TRBV15 | TRBD2 | NA | CATSGLGTDTQYF | TGTGCCACCAGCGGACTAGGGACAGATACGCAGTATTTT
TRBJ1-3 | TRBV6-5 | NA | NA | CASGWQGGNTIYF | TGTGCCAGCGGGTGGCAGGGAGGAAACACCATATATTTT
TRBJ1-1 | TRBV5-5 | NA | NA | CASSPTPLPTEAFF | TGTGCCAGCAGCCCGACACCTTTGCCCACTGAAGCTTTCTTT
TRBJ2-6 | TRBV3-1/TRBV3-2 | NA | once | CASSPTVPGANVLTF | TGTGCCAGCAGCCCGACAGTCCCTGGGGCCAACGTCCTGACTTTC
TRBJ1-2 | TRBV10-3 | TRBD1 | NA | CAISVLGTGAHFTF | TGTGCCATCAGTGTTCTTGGGACAGGGGCTCATTTCACCTTC
TRBJ1-1 | TRBV12-3/TRBV12-4 | NA | NA | CASSLGSRAFF | TGTGCCAGCAGTTTAGGTTCGCGGGCTTTCTTT
TRBJ1-1 | TRBV29-1 | NA | NA | CSVDKGAEAFF | TGCAGCGTTGATAAAGGAGCTGAAGCTTTCTTT
TRBJ1-1 | TRBV5-4 | NA | NA | CASNYGGPNTEAFF | TGTGCCAGCAACTATGGAGGCCCGAACACTGAAGCTTTCTTT
TRBJ2-7 | TRBV6-2/TRBV6-3 | TRBD1 | NA | CASSKDRGSSYEQYF | TGTGCCAGCAGCAAGGACAGGGGGTCTTCCTACGAGCAGTACTTC
TRBJ1-2 | TRBV5-4 | NA | NA | CASSLSGYGYTF | TGTGCCAGCAGCTTGAGCGGGTATGGCTACACCTTC
TRBJ1-5 | TRBV6-1 | NA | NA | CASSEILGASFTNQPQHF | TGTGCCAGCAGTGAAATTCTGGGGGCTTCCTTTACCAATCAGCCCCAGCATTTT